This T cell receptor (beta chain) originates from a study of T-cell memory formation after mild COVID-19 (dated by TCRdb to about 2021). Context from the whole study: Most TCR sequence clusters were specific to one of the two donors. In a couple of donors, T-cell clones that expanded and contracted after mild COVID-19 were tracked by sequencing TCRalpha and TCRbeta repertoires over time. Two young, previously healthy adult volunteers made up the cohort, one male and one female. Summary of the overall study and its limitations: SARS-CoV-2 specificity was not confirmed for the second-wave clones peaking on day 37. Contracting CD4+ clones appeared mostly in the CM and EM memory subsets, whereas CD8+ clones were enriched in EMRA. The study included only a couple of mild cases, and larger cohorts that include severe cases with pre-infection samples were judged to be necessary. From day 15 to 85, contracting clones showed balanced CD4/CD8 phenotypes, whereas a second wave of clones that expanded from day 15 to 37 leaned towards CD4+. The detection of some responding clones in pre-infection memory suggests that pre-existing cross-reactive memory T cells joined the SARS-CoV-2 response.

This clonotype has just a few counts. The antigen it recognizes is unknown. Base qualities are not at hand, and no much larger clone is one base apart. Including the terminal cysteine and phenylalanine, the CDR3 comprises 13 residues. Only the CDR3 portion is preserved as DNA: 39 bases, with reading frame beginning at the first base. The germline V gene supplies CDR1 SGHRS and CDR2 YFSETQ. V is shortened by 0 bases, J by 5 bases, and the region joining them spans 8 bases. PBMCs were isolated by Ficoll-Paque density gradient centrifugation. These reads were obtained on an Illumina NovaSeq 6000. TCRalpha and TCRbeta cDNA libraries were built by 5'RACE with constant-segment primers, adding sample barcodes and unique molecular identifiers. RNA was extracted from every sample with Trizol reagent. Libraries were amplified in two PCR steps, with a second sample barcode and Illumina TruSeq adapters added in the second step. Libraries were sequenced on an Illumina NovaSeq with 2 x 150 bp paired-end reads. In the original analysis: With migec v1.2.7, reads were demultiplexed and then collapsed into UMI-guided consensus sequences. Using mixcr v2.1.11, the UMI consensuses were aligned to TRA and TRB V and J templates and assembled into clonotypes. Clonotypes were classified as expanded or contracted when called significant by both edgeR and NoisET, with noise models trained on biological replicates. For edgeR calls, the cutoffs were a false discovery rate-adjusted p below 0.01 and a log2 fold-change threshold of 1. As an exploratory analysis of dynamics, max-normalized trajectories of the 1000 most abundant clonotypes were examined by PCA with hierarchical clustering. Separately sequenced CD4+ and CD8+ repertoires were used to assign the CD4 or CD8 phenotype of responding clones. Through fastp at Q25 and MiXCR, TCRdb rebuilt clones from the public reads, retaining in-frame beta chains. Records with the same CDR3 protein are collapsed into one entry carrying the most frequent genes and DNA. The V and J calls and clone size are TCRdb's, not the authors'. The sample profile shows under 350,000 distinct CDR3 sequences; roughly 15% of them were found once. Of the sample, roughly 20% falls within the top ten clones.

The rearranged chain carries TRBV5-1 and TRBJ1-1; D gene: possibly TRBD1, on 6 matching bases. The source is a man aged 18-30 years who had mild COVID-19 (a few samples of this study predate the infection). The sample titles of this study are shuffled in the database, so cell type and time point are left out; the donor was told from shared clones. The sample consisted of PBMCs or a T cell subset sorted from them (not recorded which). The CDR3 in this case is CASSLEGETEAFF. The nucleotide sequence is TGCGCCAGCAGCTTGGAGGGGGAGACTGAAGCTTTCTTT.